The following is a T cell receptor (beta chain) sequence with its context. This clone was picked up one time. This receptor's antigen is unknown. Nothing much larger sits one base from this clone, and base qualities are not available. This sample was included in a study of blood T cell repertoires in COVID-19 (dated by TCRdb to 2019 to 2021). About the investigation overall: Samples covering the acute and convalescent phases of COVID-19 were provided by collaborators in the United States, Italy and Spain. Samples came from the ongoing ImmuneRACE study (first 160 participants) plus 1,254 subjects from 6 global collaborators. Subjects who had been exposed to COVID-19, were actively infected with it, or had recovered from it provided the deeply sampled blood TCRbeta repertoires that made up the dataset. The repertoires were released in a freely available public database intended as a resource for research on the immune response to SARS-CoV-2. HLA class I and class II types, where available, came from metadata supplied by the sample provider rather than from assay-based typing. The material from the prospective study consisted of cDNA or gDNA derived from T cells, B-cell-depleted T cells, or PBMCs. The sample metadata nearly always contained a de-identified subject ID, COVID-19 status, age in years and sex.

Beyond this particular receptor, the publication reports: The amount of clinical and demographic metadata varied by source and participant and was provided uncurated.

Clipping removes 6 bases from V and 6 bases from J, with 3 as the unmatched junction base count. Measured from the cysteine to the phenylalanine, the CDR3 is 13 residues long. CDR3 DNA only is kept here, 39 bases in frame from base 1. The immunoSEQ Assay, a bias-controlled multiplex PCR, was used to amplify TCRbeta CDR3 regions from genomic DNA. Per the original workflow: The number of nucleated cells in each sample was estimated by amplification of reference gene primers within the assay. Sequence reads were collapsed and filtered to measure the absolute abundance of every unique TCRbeta CDR3 rearrangement. For each sample, productive Simpson clonality was calculated as the square root of Simpson's diversity index over productive rearrangements. In TCRdb, the immuneACCESS table is reduced to in-frame sequences with V and J assigned. These tables do not hold every clone; where another copy was compared, an unresolved V gene accounts for under half, and the others remain unexplained. Clone size and the V and J calls come from that table; the DNA yielded D and trimming. Recorded for this sample are 230,000 or so clones; around 84% of them occurred a single time. Of the sample, just over 6.5% falls within the top ten clones.

Participants in the prospective study were enrolled through a virtual design, were aged about 18 to 90 years, and lived in approximately 24 United States geographic areas. Cohort assignment in the prospective study relied on participant-reported clinical history from a screening survey and a study questionnaire. A participant counted as exposed if, within 2 weeks of entering the study, that participant had been in contact with someone who had a PCR-confirmed or clinician-diagnosed COVID-19 case. In the prospective study, mobile phlebotomists collected whole blood, serum and a nasopharyngeal or oropharyngeal swab from each participant. Additional blood draws and questionnaires over an approximately 2-month period could optionally be provided by prospective study participants. Before DNA extraction, blood samples from the prospective study were shipped at room temperature or frozen.

This sequence was found in a woman aged 50 to 60 who had been exposed to COVID-19. Rearrangement joined TRBV12-3 or TRBV12-4 to TRBJ2-1, with 9 central nucleotides matching TRBD1. Sequencing was done on a sample of PBMCs or T cells enriched from blood (not recorded which). In nucleotide form, the sequence is TGTGCCAGCAGGACGGGACAGGGCAATGAGCAGTTCTTC. Protein translation: CASRTGQGNEQFF.